The rows below give T cell receptor beta chains drawn from one sample of a study of blood T cell repertoires in COVID-19. The data were produced by immunoSEQ multiplex PCR, yet TCRdb's version contains in-frame clones alone and is incomplete. This sample has about 110,000 clones, with 80% to 85% found just once. The specimen was peripheral blood. These receptors originate from a human donor in a cohort sampled during active COVID-19. The CDR3 runs from the conserved cysteine through the conserved F or W. D genes are given only for firm matches. The size of a clone is reported for some rows only, either as once, few or many, or as a class for expanded clones.

d_gene,v_gene,abundance,len,j_gene,CDR3aa,CDR3nt
.,TRBV6-5,few,13,TRBJ1-1,CASRSGTYTEAFF,TGTGCCAGCAGAAGCGGGACGTACACTGAAGCTTTCTTT
TRBD1,TRBV7-2,few,14,TRBJ1-1,CASRLGGRDTEAFF,TGTGCCAGCAGATTAGGGGGCAGGGACACTGAAGCTTTCTTT
TRBD2,TRBV11-2,.,18,TRBJ2-5,CASSLRRGTRGSAETQYF,TGTGCCAGCAGCTTAAGGCGCGGGACTAGGGGATCCGCAGAGACCCAGTACTTC
.,TRBV30,.,13,TRBJ1-1,CAWDRQLNTEAFF,TGTGCCTGGGATCGACAGCTGAACACTGAAGCTTTCTTT
TRBD2,TRBV7-2,.,16,TRBJ2-3,CASSYAGTRESDTQYF,TGTGCCAGCAGCTATGCCGGGACTAGGGAGTCAGATACGCAGTATTTT
TRBD1,TRBV28,.,16,TRBJ1-2,CASSLGQGEGFSGHTF,TGTGCCAGCAGTTTGGGACAGGGGGAGGGGTTCAGCGGCCACACCTTC
.,TRBV2,.,12,TRBJ2-1,CASSGNHNEQFF,TGTGCCAGCAGCGGGAATCACAATGAGCAGTTCTTC
TRBD2,TRBV7-3,.,15,TRBJ2-1,CASSLTGDGRNEQFF,TGTGCCAGCAGCTTAACCGGGGACGGGAGGAATGAGCAGTTCTTC
.,TRBV18,.,12,TRBJ2-2,CASSKGQGELFF,TGTGCCAGCTCAAAAGGACAGGGGGAGCTGTTTTTT
TRBD1,TRBV5-5,.,15,TRBJ1-2,CASSLDNAGGYGYTF,TGTGCCAGCAGCTTGGATAACGCAGGGGGCTATGGCTACACCTTC
.,TRBV7-2,.,12,TRBJ2-1,CASSLGVDEQFF,TGTGCCAGCAGCTTAGGCGTCGATGAGCAGTTCTTC
.,TRBV5-1,.,15,TRBJ2-5,CASSFGAKGGETQYF,TGCGCCAGCAGTTTTGGTGCGAAGGGCGGGGAGACCCAGTACTTC
.,TRBV19,.,13,TRBJ1-1,CASNGQQNTEAFF,TGTGCCAGTAATGGACAGCAGAACACTGAAGCTTTCTTT
.,TRBV28,.,14,TRBJ1-6,CASNPQGKSSPLHF,TGTGCCAGCAACCCACAGGGAAAAAGTTCACCCCTCCACTTT
.,TRBV4-2,few,15,TRBJ1-3,CASSQDRGPGNTIYF,TGTGCCAGCAGCCAAGATAGAGGGCCCGGAAACACCATATATTTT
.,TRBV28,.,14,TRBJ2-2,CASRKDSPTGELFF,TGTGCCAGCAGAAAAGACTCTCCCACCGGGGAGCTGTTTTTT
.,TRBV7-2,.,15,TRBJ1-5,CASSLGGVGNQPQHF,TGTGCCAGCAGCTTAGGCGGTGTGGGCAATCAGCCCCAGCATTTT
.,TRBV19,few,13,TRBJ2-1,CASSIDSYNEQFF,TGTGCCAGTAGTATTGACAGCTACAATGAGCAGTTCTTC
TRBD1,TRBV3-1/TRBV3-2,once,16,TRBJ2-1,CASSRTTGGTDNEQFF,TGTGCCAGCAGCCGAACAACAGGGGGGACCGACAATGAGCAGTTCTTC
TRBD1,TRBV7-2,few,14,TRBJ1-1,CASSSGQINTEAFF,TGTGCCAGCAGCTCGGGACAGATAAACACTGAAGCTTTCTTT
.,TRBV27,.,15,TRBJ2-1,CASSSRVGGSDEQFF,TGTGCCAGCAGTTCAAGGGTCGGAGGTTCGGATGAGCAGTTCTTC
TRBD1,TRBV19,.,18,TRBJ1-2,CASTLPPGQGAGSYGYTF,TGTGCCAGTACCCTACCTCCGGGACAGGGGGCTGGGAGCTATGGCTACACCTTC
.,TRBV18,.,13,TRBJ2-5,CASSPGQQETQYF,TGTGCCAGCTCACCGGGGCAGCAAGAGACCCAGTACTTC
.,TRBV5-1,.,14,TRBJ2-3,CASSLGGVSDTQYF,TGCGCCAGCAGCTTAGGAGGAGTTTCAGATACGCAGTATTTT
.,TRBV24-1,.,16,TRBJ2-6,CATSDDQGTGANVLTF,TGTGCCACCAGTGATGATCAGGGAACTGGGGCCAACGTCCTGACTTTC
TRBD1,TRBV6-1,.,15,TRBJ1-6,CASSEARDRGSPLHF,TGTGCCAGCAGTGAAGCCCGGGACAGGGGTTCACCCCTCCACTTT
.,TRBV6-5,.,16,TRBJ2-3,CASSYSFRAGTDTQYF,TGTGCCAGCAGTTACTCTTTCAGGGCGGGCACAGATACGCAGTATTTT
.,TRBV2,.,14,TRBJ1-2,CASSEALQGTGYTF,TGTGCCAGCAGTGAAGCCCTACAGGGTACCGGCTACACCTTC
.,TRBV5-1,.,14,TRBJ1-4,CASSLGTSSEKLFF,TGCGCCAGCAGCTTGGGGACAAGTAGTGAAAAACTGTTTTTT
TRBD1,TRBV5-5,few,15,TRBJ2-3,CASSPWGQGAGTQYF,TGTGCCAGCAGCCCATGGGGACAGGGGGCAGGTACGCAGTATTTT
.,TRBV7-3,.,15,TRBJ2-3,CASSWDGTSTDTQYF,TGTGCCAGCAGCTGGGACGGGACTAGCACAGATACGCAGTATTTT
TRBD1,TRBV7-8,.,15,TRBJ1-5,CASSPGTGIHQPQHF,TGTGCCAGCAGCCCGGGGACAGGGATACATCAGCCCCAGCATTTT
TRBD2,TRBV28,.,15,TRBJ2-7,CASRPASGAPYEQYF,TGTGCCAGCAGACCAGCTAGCGGGGCACCCTACGAGCAGTACTTC
TRBD1,TRBV12-3/TRBV12-4,few,13,TRBJ1-2,CASSSQGVYGYTF,TGTGCCAGCAGTTCACAGGGGGTCTATGGCTACACCTTC
.,TRBV7-2,.,16,TRBJ2-3,CASSLGFGSATDTQYF,TGTGCCAGCAGCTTAGGGTTCGGTAGCGCCACAGATACGCAGTATTTT
.,TRBV19,many,14,TRBJ2-5,CASSPGTPKETQYF,TGTGCCAGTAGTCCCGGGACACCGAAAGAGACCCAGTACTTC
.,TRBV6-2/TRBV6-3,.,14,TRBJ1-1,CASSRHTGNTEAFF,TGTGCCAGCAGTCGTCACACGGGGAACACTGAAGCTTTCTTT
.,TRBV27,.,13,TRBJ2-1,CASSLGLRNEQFF,TGTGCCAGCAGTTTAGGTTTGCGGAATGAGCAGTTCTTC
TRBD2,TRBV4-1,.,18,TRBJ2-1,CASSQDLAGGFSYNEQFF,TGCGCCAGCAGCCAGGACCTAGCGGGAGGTTTCTCCTACAATGAGCAGTTCTTC
.,TRBV2,.,15,TRBJ1-1,CASSPQLGGSTEAFF,TGTGCCAGCAGCCCGCAACTGGGGGGATCCACTGAAGCTTTCTTT
TRBD1,TRBV14,.,15,TRBJ1-2,CASSQVSRGLYGYTF,TGTGCCAGCAGCCAAGTGTCCAGGGGGCTCTATGGCTACACCTTC
.,TRBV7-9,.,14,TRBJ1-1,CASSQQGLNTEAFF,TGTGCCAGCAGCCAACAGGGTCTGAACACTGAAGCTTTCTTT
.,TRBV9,few,14,TRBJ1-6,CASSVGGLNSPLHF,TGTGCCAGCAGCGTAGGGGGACTAAATTCACCCCTCCACTTT
.,TRBV25-1,.,14,TRBJ2-7,CASSKEGSPREQYF,TGTGCCAGCAGTAAAGAGGGATCGCCCCGCGAGCAGTACTTC
.,TRBV19,.,15,TRBJ2-4,CASSTTGGRVNIQYF,TGTGCCAGTAGTACGACAGGCGGGCGGGTAAACATTCAGTACTTC
.,TRBV7-9,.,17,TRBJ2-3,CASSLARGPRGADTQYF,TGTGCCAGCAGCTTAGCTCGGGGTCCTCGTGGGGCAGATACGCAGTATTTT
TRBD1,TRBV7-2,.,15,TRBJ1-4,CASSLTGQTNEKLFF,TGTGCCAGCAGCTTGACGGGACAGACTAATGAAAAACTGTTTTTT
TRBD2,TRBV7-2,.,15,TRBJ2-3,CASSPGLVRTDTQYF,TGTGCCAGCAGCCCGGGACTAGTGCGCACAGATACGCAGTATTTT
.,TRBV7-8,.,15,TRBJ2-1,CASSWGYIPDNEQFF,TGTGCCAGCAGCTGGGGCTATATCCCTGACAATGAGCAGTTCTTC
.,TRBV28,.,15,TRBJ2-1,CASSVGQPSGNEQFF,TGTGCCAGCAGTGTGGGGCAGCCTTCGGGCAATGAGCAGTTCTTC